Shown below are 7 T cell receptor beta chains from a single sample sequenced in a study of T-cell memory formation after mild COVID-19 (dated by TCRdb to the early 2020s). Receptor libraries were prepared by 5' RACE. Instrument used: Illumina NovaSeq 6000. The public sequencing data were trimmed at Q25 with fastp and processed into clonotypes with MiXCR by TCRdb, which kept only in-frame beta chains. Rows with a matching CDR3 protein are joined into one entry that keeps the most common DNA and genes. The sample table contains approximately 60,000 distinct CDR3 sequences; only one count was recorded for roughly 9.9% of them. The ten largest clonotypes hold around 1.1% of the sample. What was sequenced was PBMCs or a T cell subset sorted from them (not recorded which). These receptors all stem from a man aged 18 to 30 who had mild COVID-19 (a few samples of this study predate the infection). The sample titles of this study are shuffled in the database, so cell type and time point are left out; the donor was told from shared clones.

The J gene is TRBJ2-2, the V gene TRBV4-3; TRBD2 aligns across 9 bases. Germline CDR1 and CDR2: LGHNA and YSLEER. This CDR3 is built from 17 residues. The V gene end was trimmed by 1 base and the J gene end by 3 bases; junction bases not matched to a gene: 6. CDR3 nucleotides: TGCGCCAGCAGCCAAGTATGGAGCGGGGGGCACACCGGGGAGCTGTTTTTT. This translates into CASSQVWSGGHTGELFF.

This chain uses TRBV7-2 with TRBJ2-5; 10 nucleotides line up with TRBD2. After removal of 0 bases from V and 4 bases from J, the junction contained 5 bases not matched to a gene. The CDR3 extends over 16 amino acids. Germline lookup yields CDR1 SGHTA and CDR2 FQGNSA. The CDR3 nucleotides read TGTGCCAGCAGCTTAGCGAGGAGCGGGGGGGCAGAGACCCAGTACTTC. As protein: CASSLARSGGAETQYF.

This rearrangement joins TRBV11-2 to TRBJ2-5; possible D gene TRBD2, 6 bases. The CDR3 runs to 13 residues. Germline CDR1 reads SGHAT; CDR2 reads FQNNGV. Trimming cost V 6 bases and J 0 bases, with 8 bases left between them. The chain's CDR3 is CASRDYYQETQYF. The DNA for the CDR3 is TGTGCCAGCAGGGACTACTACCAAGAGACCCAGTACTTC. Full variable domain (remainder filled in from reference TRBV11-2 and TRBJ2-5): EAGVAQSPRYKIIEKRQSVAFWCNPISGHATLYWYQQILGQGPKLLIQFQNNGVVDDSQLPKDRFSAERLKGVDSTLKIQPAKLEDSAVYLCASRDYYQETQYFGPGTRLLVL.

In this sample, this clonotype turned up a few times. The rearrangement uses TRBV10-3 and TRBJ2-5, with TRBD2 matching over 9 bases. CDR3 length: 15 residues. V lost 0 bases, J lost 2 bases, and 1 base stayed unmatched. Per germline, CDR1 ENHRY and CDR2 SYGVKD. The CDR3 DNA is TGTGCCATCAGTGAGTCTCTAGCGGGGCAAGAGACCCAGTACTTC. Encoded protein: CAISESLAGQETQYF.

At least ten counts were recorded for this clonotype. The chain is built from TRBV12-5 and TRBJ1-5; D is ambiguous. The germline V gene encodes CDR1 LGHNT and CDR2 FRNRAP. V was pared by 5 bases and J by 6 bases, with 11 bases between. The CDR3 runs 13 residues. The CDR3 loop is CASGPSSGQPQHF. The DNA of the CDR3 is TGTGCTAGTGGTCCCTCCTCTGGTCAGCCCCAGCATTTT.

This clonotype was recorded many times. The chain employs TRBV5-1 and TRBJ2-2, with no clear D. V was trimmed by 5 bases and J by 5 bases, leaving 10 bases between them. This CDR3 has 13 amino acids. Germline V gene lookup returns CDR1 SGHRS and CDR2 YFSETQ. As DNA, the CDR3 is TGCGCCAGCAGTTTTCAGGCTACCGGGGAGCTGTTTTTT. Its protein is CASSFQATGELFF. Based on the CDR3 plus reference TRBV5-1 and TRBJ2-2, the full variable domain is KAGVTQTPRYLIKTRGQQVTLSCSPISGHRSVSWYQQTPGQGLQFLFEYFSETQRNKGNFPGRFSGRQFSNSRSEMNVSTLELGDSALYLCASSFQATGELFFGEGSRLTVL.

CDR3 sequence: CASSRKDNSGNTIYF. The CDR3 DNA is TGTGCCAGCAGCCGCAAGGACAACTCTGGAAACACCATATATTTT. This chain connects TRBV5-4 to TRBJ1-3; D is perhaps TRBD1 (5 bases). V was trimmed by 4 bases and J by 0 bases, leaving 11 bases between them. The CDR3 is 15 residues long. CDR1 is SGHNT and CDR2 is YYREEE in the germline V gene (reference sequence). The variable domain in full, with the rest retrieved from reference TRBV5-4 and TRBJ1-3, is ETGVTQSPTHLIKTRGQQVTLRCSSQSGHNTVSWYQQALGQGPQFIFQYYREEENGRGNFPPRFSGLQFPNYSSELNVNALELDDSALYLCASSRKDNSGNTIYFGEGSWLTVV.